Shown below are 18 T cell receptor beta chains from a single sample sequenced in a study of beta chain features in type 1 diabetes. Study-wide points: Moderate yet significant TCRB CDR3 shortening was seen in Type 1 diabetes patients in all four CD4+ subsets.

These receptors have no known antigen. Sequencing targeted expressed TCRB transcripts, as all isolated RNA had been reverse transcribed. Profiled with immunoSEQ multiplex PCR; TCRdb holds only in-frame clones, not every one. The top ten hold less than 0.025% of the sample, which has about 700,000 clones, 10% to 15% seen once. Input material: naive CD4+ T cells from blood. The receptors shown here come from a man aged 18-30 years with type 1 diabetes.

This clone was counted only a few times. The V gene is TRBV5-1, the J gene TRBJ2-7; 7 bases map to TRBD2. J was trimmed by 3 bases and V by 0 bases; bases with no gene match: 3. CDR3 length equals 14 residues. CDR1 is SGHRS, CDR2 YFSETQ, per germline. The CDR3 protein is CASSLGGEGYEQYF. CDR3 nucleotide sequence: TGCGCCAGCAGCTTGGGAGGGGAGGGCTACGAGCAGTACTTC.

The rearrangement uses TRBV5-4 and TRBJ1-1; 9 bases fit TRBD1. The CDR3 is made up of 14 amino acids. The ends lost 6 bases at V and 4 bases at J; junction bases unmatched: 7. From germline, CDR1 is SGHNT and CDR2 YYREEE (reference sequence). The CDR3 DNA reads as TGTGCCAGCATTCAGGGACAGGGAAGCACTGAAGCTTTCTTT. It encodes CASIQGQGSTEAFF.

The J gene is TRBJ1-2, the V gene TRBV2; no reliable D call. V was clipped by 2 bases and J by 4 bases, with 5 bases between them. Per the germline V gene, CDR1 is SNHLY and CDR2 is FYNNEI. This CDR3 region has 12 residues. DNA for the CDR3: TGTGCCAGCAGTGAATGGCCCTATGGCTACACCTTC. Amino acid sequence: CASSEWPYGYTF.

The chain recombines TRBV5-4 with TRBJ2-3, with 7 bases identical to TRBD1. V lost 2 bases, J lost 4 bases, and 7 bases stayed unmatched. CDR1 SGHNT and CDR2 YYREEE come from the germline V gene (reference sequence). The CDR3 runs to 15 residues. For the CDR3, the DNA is TGTGCCAGCAGCTTAGGGGGCGCAGGGGCAGATACGCAGTATTTT. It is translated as CASSLGGAGADTQYF.

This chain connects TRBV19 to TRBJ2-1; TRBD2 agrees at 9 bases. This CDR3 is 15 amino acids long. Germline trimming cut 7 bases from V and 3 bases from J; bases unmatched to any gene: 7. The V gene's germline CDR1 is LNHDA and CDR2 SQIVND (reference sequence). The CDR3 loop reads CASTRLADRYNEQFF. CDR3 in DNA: TGTGCCAGTACCCGACTAGCGGACCGCTACAATGAGCAGTTCTTC.

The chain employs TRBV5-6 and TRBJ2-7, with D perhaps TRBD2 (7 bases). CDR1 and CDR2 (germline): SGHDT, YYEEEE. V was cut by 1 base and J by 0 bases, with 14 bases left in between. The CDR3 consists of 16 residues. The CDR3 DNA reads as TGTGCCAGCAGCTTGAGCGGGACATACTACTCCTACGAGCAGTACTTC. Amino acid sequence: CASSLSGTYYSYEQYF.

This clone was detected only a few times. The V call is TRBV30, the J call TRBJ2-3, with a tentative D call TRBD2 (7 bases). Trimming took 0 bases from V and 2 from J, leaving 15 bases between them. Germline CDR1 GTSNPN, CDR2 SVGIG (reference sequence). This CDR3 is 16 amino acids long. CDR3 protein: CAWSVGRGASTDTQYF. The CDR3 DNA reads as TGTGCCTGGAGTGTTGGCCGGGGGGCCTCCACAGATACGCAGTATTTT.

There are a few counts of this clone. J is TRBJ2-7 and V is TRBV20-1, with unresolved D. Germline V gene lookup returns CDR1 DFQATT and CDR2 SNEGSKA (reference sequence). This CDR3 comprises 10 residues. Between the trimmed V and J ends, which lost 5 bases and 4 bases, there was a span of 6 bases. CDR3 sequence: CSARAYEQYF. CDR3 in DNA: TGCAGTGCTCGGGCGTACGAGCAGTACTTC.

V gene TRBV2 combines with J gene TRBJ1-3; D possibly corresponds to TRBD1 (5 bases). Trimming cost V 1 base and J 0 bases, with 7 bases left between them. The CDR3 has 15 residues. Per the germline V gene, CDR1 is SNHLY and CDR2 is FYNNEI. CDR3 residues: CASSEGTHSGNTIYF. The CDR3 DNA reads TGTGCCAGCAGTGAAGGGACACACTCTGGAAACACCATATATTTT.

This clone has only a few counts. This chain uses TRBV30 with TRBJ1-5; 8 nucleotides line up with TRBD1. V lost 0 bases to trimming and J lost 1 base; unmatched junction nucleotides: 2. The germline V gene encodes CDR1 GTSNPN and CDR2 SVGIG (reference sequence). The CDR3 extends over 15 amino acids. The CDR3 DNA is TGTGCCTGGAGTGTAGACAGGGGAAGCAATCAGCCCCAGCATTTT. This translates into CAWSVDRGSNQPQHF. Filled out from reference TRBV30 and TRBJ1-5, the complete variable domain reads SQTIHQWPATLVQPVGSPLSLECTVEGTSNPNLYWYRQAAGRGLQLLFYSVGIGQISSEVPQNLSASRPQDRQFILSSKKLLLSDSGFYLCAWSVDRGSNQPQHFGDGTRLSIL.

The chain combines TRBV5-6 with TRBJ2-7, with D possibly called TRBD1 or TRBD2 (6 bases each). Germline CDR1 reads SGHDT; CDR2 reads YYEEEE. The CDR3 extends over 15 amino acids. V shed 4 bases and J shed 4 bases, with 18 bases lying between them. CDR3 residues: CASSPTGRKQYEQYF. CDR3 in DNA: TGTGCCAGCAGCCCTACAGGGAGGAAGCAGTACGAGCAGTACTTC.

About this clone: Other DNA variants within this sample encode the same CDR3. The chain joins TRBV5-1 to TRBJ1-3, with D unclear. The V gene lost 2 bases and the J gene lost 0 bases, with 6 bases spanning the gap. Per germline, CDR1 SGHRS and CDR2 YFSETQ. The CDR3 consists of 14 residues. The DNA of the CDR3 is TGCGCCAGCAGCTTAGGATCCTCTGGAAACACCATATATTTT. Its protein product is CASSLGSSGNTIYF.

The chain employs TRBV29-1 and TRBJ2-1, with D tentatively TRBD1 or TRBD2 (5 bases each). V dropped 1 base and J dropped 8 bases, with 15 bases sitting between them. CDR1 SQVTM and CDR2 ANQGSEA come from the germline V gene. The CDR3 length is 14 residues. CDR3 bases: TGCAGCGTTGAAGTCGGGGCTAGCTCGGATGAGCAGTTCTTC. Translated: CSVEVGASSDEQFF.

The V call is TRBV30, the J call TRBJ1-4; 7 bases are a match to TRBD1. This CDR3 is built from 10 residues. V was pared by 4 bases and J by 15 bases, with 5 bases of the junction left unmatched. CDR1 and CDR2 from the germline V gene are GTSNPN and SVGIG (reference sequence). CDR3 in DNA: TGTGCCTGGAAGGGGGCGTCGGTGTTTTTT. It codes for CAWKGASVFF.

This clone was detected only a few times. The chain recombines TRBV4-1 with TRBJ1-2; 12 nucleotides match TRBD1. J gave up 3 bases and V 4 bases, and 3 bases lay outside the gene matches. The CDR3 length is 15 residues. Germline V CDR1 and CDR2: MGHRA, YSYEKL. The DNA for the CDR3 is TGCGCCAGCAGCCGGGGGACAGGGGGCGACTATGGCTACACCTTC. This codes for CASSRGTGGDYGYTF.

The chain's CDR3 is CSAGGARTEAFF. CDR3 DNA sequence: TGCAGCGCCGGGGGGGCGAGGACTGAAGCTTTCTTT. The rearrangement links TRBV29-1 to TRBJ1-1; weak D call: TRBD1 (6 bases). Trimming stripped 7 bases from V and 5 bases from J, with 14 bases between. From germline, CDR1 is SQVTM and CDR2 ANQGSEA. This CDR3 has 12 residues.

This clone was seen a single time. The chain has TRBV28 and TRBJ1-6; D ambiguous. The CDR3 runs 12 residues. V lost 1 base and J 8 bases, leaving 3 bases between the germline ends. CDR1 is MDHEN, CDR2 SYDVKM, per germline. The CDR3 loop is CASSLSDSPLHF. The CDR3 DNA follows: TGTGCCAGCAGTTTATCGGATTCACCCCTCCACTTT.

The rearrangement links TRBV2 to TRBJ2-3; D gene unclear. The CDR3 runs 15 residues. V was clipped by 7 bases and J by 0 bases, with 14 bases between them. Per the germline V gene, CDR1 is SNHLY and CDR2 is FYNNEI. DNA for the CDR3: TGTGCCAGCAAGGCAGGTTGGGATAGCACAGATACGCAGTATTTT. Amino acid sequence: CASKAGWDSTDTQYF. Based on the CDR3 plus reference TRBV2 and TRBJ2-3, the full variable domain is EPEVTQTPSHQVTQMGQEVILRCVPISNHLYFYWYRQILGQKVEFLVSFYNNEISEKSEIFDDQFSVERPDGSNFTLKIRSTKLEDSAMYFCASKAGWDSTDTQYFGPGTRLTVL.